A single sample is the source of the 10 T cell receptor beta chains below, sequenced in a study of blood T cell repertoires in COVID-19. Produced via immunoSEQ multiplex PCR; TCRdb's table is partial and in-frame only. The data hold nearly 250,000 clones, with almost 85% observed a single time. The sequenced material came from PBMCs or T cells enriched from blood (not recorded which). Receptors originate from a woman between 50 and 59 years old with acute COVID-19.

This clone has a single count. The rearrangement links TRBV7-2 to TRBJ2-5; D perhaps matches TRBD2 (7 bases). The CDR3 extends over 14 amino acids. The V end was cut by 7 bases, the J end by 6 bases, with 18 bases between. CDR1 SGHTA and CDR2 FQGNSA come from the germline V gene. DNA of the CDR3: TGTGCCAGCACCCTGGGGGGGGCTGAACAGACCCAGTACTTC. This sequence encodes CASTLGGAEQTQYF.

The chain carries TRBV9 and TRBJ1-1; no definite D call. Germline values: CDR1 SGDLS, CDR2 YYNGEE. V was cut by 4 bases and J by 4 bases, with 11 bases left in between. The CDR3 spans 13 residues. DNA of the CDR3: TGTGCCAGCAGCACCACGATGCGCACTGAAGCTTTCTTT. This translates into CASSTTMRTEAFF.

This clone was seen only once. This rearrangement joins TRBV3-1 (or the pseudogene TRBV3-2) to TRBJ2-1, with TRBD1 as a possible D gene (6 bases). V was clipped by 4 bases and J by 13 bases, with 11 bases between them. The germline V gene encodes CDR1 LGHDT and CDR2 YNNKEL (reference sequence). This CDR3 region has 11 residues. The CDR3 loop is CASSRTDVQFF. The CDR3 DNA reads TGTGCCAGCAGCCGGACAGATGTACAGTTCTTC.

V and J are TRBV7-2 and TRBJ1-1, with unresolved D. Germline V gives CDR1 SGHTA, CDR2 FQGNSA. The CDR3 sequence is 13 residues long. Trimming removed 5 bases at V and 10 bases at J, with 17 bases between. The CDR3 loop is CASSQIMTRSAFF. The CDR3 nucleotides are TGTGCCAGCAGCCAAATCATGACTAGATCAGCTTTCTTT.

V gene TRBV25-1 combines with J gene TRBJ1-3, with a tentative D call TRBD1 (5 bases). Trimming pared 10 bases from V and 0 bases from J, leaving 19 bases between. The CDR3 consists of 16 residues. CDR1 MGHDK and CDR2 SYGVNS come from the germline V gene. The CDR3 here is CATRGRGADSGNTIYF. The CDR3, as DNA: TGTGCCACCCGGGGACGCGGGGCAGACTCTGGAAACACCATATATTTT.

The J gene is TRBJ1-2, the V gene TRBV3-1 (or the pseudogene TRBV3-2), with D unresolved. The germline V and J ends were trimmed by 0 bases and 6 bases, with 11 bases remaining between them. The CDR3 loop spans 14 amino acids. Looked up from germline, CDR1 is LGHDT and CDR2 is YNNKEL (reference sequence). The CDR3 region is CASSQERGLNGYTF. CDR3 bases: TGTGCCAGCAGCCAAGAGAGAGGGCTAAATGGCTACACCTTC.

CDR3 amino acids: CAWSGSGEPETQYF. In DNA form, the CDR3 reads TGTGCCTGGAGTGGATCGGGGGAACCAGAGACCCAGTACTTC. This chain uses TRBV30 with TRBJ2-5; a weak D match, TRBD2 (6 bases). CDR1 is GTSNPN and CDR2 is SVGIG in the germline V gene (reference sequence). V was shortened by 1 base and J by 4 bases, with 13 bases between the two germline ends. This CDR3 is built from 14 residues.

This clone showed up just a few times. This chain links TRBV7-9 with TRBJ2-5; 9 bases line up with TRBD2. The CDR3 contains 15 residues. Germline V gene data show CDR1 as SEHNR and CDR2 as FQNEAQ (reference sequence). V gave up 3 bases and J gave up 4 bases; unmatched junction bases: 6. CDR3 sequence: CASSFVSGGGETQYF. The CDR3 nucleotides are TGTGCCAGCAGCTTCGTTAGCGGGGGCGGAGAGACCCAGTACTTC.

The CDR3 reads CASSLDTVGAWAYNEQFF. The CDR3 DNA reads TGTGCCAGCAGTCTGGACACGGTTGGGGCCTGGGCCTACAATGAGCAGTTCTTC. This chain links TRBV6-6 with TRBJ2-1, with D possibly TRBD1 on 5 matching bases. This CDR3 comprises 18 residues. CDR1 is MNHNY, CDR2 SVGAGI, per germline (reference sequence). V dropped 5 bases and J dropped 2 bases, with 22 bases sitting between them.

The chain employs TRBV5-1 and TRBJ1-2, with D tentatively TRBD1 (5 bases). Germline CDR1 SGHRS, CDR2 YFSETQ. This CDR3 is built from 16 residues. Trimming stripped 0 bases from V and 3 bases from J, with 15 bases between. CDR3 region: CASSLVGGESYYGYTF. CDR3 nucleotide sequence: TGCGCCAGCAGCTTGGTTGGGGGGGAAAGTTACTATGGCTACACCTTC.